This T cell receptor (beta chain) was profiled in a study of blood T cell repertoires in COVID-19. Study as a whole: From the United States, Italy and Spain came samples of acute and convalescent COVID-19.

The authors' processing: Cell counts per sample came from amplifying reference gene primers. Produced via immunoSEQ multiplex PCR; TCRdb's table is partial and in-frame only. The V and J calls and clone size are taken from that table; D and trimming were inferred from the DNA. This table holds roughly 70,000 clones, roughly 78% found once. From germline, CDR1 is MNHEY and CDR2 SVGAGI. Trimming left V 7 bases short and J 7 bases short, with 17 bases between. This CDR3 region has 15 residues. The genes are TRBV6-5 and TRBJ1-6; tentative D call: TRBD1 (5 bases). Sequencing was carried out using peripheral blood. The source of this sequence is a human donor in a cohort sampled during active COVID-19. The CDR3 sequence: CASKFSGRGNSPLHF. Written as DNA, the CDR3 is TGTGCCAGCAAGTTCTCCGGGAGGGGAAATTCACCCCTCCACTTT.